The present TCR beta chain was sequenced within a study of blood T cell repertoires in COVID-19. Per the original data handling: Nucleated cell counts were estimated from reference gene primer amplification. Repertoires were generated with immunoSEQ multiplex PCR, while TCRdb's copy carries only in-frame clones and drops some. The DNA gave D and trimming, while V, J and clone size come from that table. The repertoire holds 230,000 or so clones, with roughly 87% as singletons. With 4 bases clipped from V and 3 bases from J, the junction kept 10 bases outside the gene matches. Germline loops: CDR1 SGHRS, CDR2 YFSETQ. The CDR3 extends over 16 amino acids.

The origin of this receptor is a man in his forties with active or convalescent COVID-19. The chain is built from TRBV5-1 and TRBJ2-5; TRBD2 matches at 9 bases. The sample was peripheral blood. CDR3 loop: CASSRQGASGEETQYF. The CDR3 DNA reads TGCGCCAGCAGCAGGCAAGGGGCTAGCGGGGAAGAGACCCAGTACTTC. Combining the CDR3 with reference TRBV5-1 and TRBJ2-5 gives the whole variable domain KAGVTQTPRYLIKTRGQQVTLSCSPISGHRSVSWYQQTPGQGLQFLFEYFSETQRNKGNFPGRFSGRQFSNSRSEMNVSTLELGDSALYLCASSRQGASGEETQYFGPGTRLLVL.